The present T cell receptor (beta chain) was sequenced within a study of cytomegalovirus exposure and HLA in healthy donors. Study results and limitations: Highly shared sequence variants in one cluster were likely a sequencing artifact. TCR beta chain V- and J-gene trimming was linked, in a later analysis, to a missense variant in DCLRE1C.

Both 60 Vbeta primers and 13 Jbeta primers went into the PCR. Here immunoSEQ multiplex PCR was the method, and the copy in TCRdb shows in-frame clones only, minus some. The sample has tens of thousands of clones, approximately 84% seen once; the top ten hold 2.4%. Worth noting for this clone: Its antigen is not known.

This receptor was taken from a woman between 45 and 60 years old in good health and CMV-seronegative. Sequenced input: PBMCs.

The DNA for the CDR3 is TGTGCCAGTAGGGACACGCTGAGAAGAAACACCATATATTTT. Encoded protein: CASRDTLRRNTIYF. The chain links TRBV19 to TRBJ1-3; a possible D gene is TRBD1 (5 bases). Deletions cut 6 bases from V and 5 bases from J, with 14 bases between. Germline loops: CDR1 LNHDA, CDR2 SQIVND (reference sequence). The length of the CDR3 is 14 residues. The whole variable domain, filled in from reference TRBV19 and TRBJ1-3, reads DGGITQSPKYLFRKEGQNVTLSCEQNLNHDAMYWYRQDPGQGLRLIYYSQIVNDFQKGDIAEGYSVSREKKESFPLTVTSAQKNPTAFYLCASRDTLRRNTIYFGEGSWLTVV.